The entry that follows covers one T cell receptor (beta chain) sequence. Its antigen is unknown. These data originate in a study of early T cells in non-severe SARS-CoV-2 infection. General study results and limits: Sequences matched to VDJdb favored anti-spike CD8 responses, while private and CD4 specificities were missed.

The V and J ends lost 3 bases and 2 bases, in that order; junction bases with no gene match: 8. There are 16 residues in the CDR3. Per germline, CDR1 SQVTM and CDR2 ANQGSEA. TCRdb recomputed calls from the 5' RACE reads with MiXCR, one row per CDR3 protein. The repertoire consists of about 23,000 distinct CDR3 sequences, with 3.5% to 5% occurring once and the leading ten covering 7.8%. The sample comprised whole blood. This chain links TRBV29-1 with TRBJ2-3, with 10 positions matching TRBD2. The clonotype comes from an adult who was a healthcare worker with PCR-confirmed SARS-CoV-2 infection or an uninfected control (not recorded which). This CDR3 reads CSVESGAGGLTDTQYF. As DNA, the CDR3 is TGCAGCGTTGAGAGCGGAGCGGGGGGGCTCACAGATACGCAGTATTTT.